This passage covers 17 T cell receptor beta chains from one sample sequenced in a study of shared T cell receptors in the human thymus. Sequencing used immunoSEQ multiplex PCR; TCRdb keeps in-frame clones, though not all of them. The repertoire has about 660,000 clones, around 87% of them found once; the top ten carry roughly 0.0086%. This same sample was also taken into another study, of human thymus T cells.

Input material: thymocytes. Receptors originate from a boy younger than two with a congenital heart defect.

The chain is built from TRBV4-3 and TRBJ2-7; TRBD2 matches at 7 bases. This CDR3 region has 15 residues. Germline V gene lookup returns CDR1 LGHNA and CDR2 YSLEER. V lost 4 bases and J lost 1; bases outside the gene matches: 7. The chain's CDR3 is CASSLEREGSYEQYF. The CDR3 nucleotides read TGCGCCAGCAGCCTTGAAAGGGAGGGTTCCTACGAGCAGTACTTC.

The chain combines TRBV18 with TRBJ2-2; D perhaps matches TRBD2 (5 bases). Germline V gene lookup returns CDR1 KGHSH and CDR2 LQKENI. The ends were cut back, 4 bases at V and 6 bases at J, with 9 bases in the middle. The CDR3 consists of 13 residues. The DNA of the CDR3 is TGTGCCAGCTCACTTGAGGGCCCCGGGGAGCTGTTTTTT. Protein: CASSLEGPGELFF.

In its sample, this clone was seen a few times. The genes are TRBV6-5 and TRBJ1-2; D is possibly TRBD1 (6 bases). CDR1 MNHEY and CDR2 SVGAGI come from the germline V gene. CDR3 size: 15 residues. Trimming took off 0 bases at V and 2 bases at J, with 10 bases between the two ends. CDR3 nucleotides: TGTGCCAGCAGTTACTCGAGCGGGGGCAACTATGGCTACACCTTC. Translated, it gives CASSYSSGGNYGYTF.

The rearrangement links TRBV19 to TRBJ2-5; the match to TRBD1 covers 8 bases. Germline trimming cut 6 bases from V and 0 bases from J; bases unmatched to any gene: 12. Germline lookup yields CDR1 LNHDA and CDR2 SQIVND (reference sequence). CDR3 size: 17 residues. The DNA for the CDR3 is TGTGCCAGTAGCCCTGGGACCGGGACAGGAAACCAAGAGACCCAGTACTTC. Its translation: CASSPGTGTGNQETQYF.

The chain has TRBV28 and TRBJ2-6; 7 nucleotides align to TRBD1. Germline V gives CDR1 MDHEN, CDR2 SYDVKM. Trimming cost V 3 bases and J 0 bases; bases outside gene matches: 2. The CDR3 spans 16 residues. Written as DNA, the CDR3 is TGTGCCAGCAGTTTCCCAGGGGGCTCTGGGGCCAACGTCCTGACTTTC. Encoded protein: CASSFPGGSGANVLTF. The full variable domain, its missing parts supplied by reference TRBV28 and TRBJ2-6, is DVKVTQSSRYLVKRTGEKVFLECVQDMDHENMFWYRQDPGLGLRLIYFSYDVKMKEKGDIPEGYSVSREKKERFSLILESASTNQTSMYLCASSFPGGSGANVLTFGAGSRLTVL.

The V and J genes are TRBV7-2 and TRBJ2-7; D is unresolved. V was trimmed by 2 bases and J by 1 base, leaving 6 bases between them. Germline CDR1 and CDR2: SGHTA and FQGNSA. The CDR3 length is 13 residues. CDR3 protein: CASSLKLSYEQYF. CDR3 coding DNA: TGTGCCAGCAGCTTAAAGCTTTCCTACGAGCAGTACTTC.

In nucleotides, the CDR3 is TGTGCCAGCAGCAACCGGGGAGGGGTCAACAATGAGCAGTTCTTC. Encoded protein: CASSNRGGVNNEQFF. V gene TRBV7-9 combines with J gene TRBJ2-1; 7 nucleotides align to TRBD2. The CDR3 consists of 15 residues. V gave up 5 bases and J gave up 5 bases; unmatched junction bases: 9. Germline values: CDR1 SEHNR, CDR2 FQNEAQ (reference sequence).

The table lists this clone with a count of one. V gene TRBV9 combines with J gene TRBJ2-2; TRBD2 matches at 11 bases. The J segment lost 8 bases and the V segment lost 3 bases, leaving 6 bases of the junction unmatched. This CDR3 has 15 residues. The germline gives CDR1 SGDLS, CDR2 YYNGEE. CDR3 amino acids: CASSGSGRAIGELFF. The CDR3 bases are TGTGCCAGCAGCGGTAGCGGGAGGGCCATAGGGGAGCTGTTTTTT.

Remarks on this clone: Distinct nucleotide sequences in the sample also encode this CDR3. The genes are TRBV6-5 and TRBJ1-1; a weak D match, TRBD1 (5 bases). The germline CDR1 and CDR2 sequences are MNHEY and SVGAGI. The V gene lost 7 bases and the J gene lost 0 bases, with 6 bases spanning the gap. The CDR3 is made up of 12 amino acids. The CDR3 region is CASTGMNTEAFF. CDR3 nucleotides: TGTGCCAGCACAGGGATGAACACTGAAGCTTTCTTT.

The CDR3 DNA follows: TGTGCCAGCAGTTCAATTCGACAGGGAAGGTTCGGCACTGAAGCTTTCTTT. Protein: CASSSIRQGRFGTEAFF. The V and J genes are TRBV28 and TRBJ1-1, with 7 positions matching TRBD1. The CDR3 has 17 residues. CDR1 and CDR2 (germline): MDHEN, SYDVKM. Trimming at V came to 4 bases and at J to 4 bases, leaving 15 bases not matched to a gene.

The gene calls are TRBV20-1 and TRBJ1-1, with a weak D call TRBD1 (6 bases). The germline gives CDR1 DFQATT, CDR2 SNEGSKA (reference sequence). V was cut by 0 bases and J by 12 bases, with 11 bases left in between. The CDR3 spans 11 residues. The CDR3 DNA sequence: TGCAGTGCTAGAGACAGGGGATCGACTTTCTTT. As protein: CSARDRGSTFF.

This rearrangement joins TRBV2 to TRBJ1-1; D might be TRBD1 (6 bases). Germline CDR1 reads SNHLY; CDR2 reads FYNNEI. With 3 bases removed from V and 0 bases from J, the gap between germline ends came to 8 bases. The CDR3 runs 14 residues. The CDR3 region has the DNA TGTGCCAGCAGTGACCAGGGGATGAACACTGAAGCTTTCTTT. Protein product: CASSDQGMNTEAFF.

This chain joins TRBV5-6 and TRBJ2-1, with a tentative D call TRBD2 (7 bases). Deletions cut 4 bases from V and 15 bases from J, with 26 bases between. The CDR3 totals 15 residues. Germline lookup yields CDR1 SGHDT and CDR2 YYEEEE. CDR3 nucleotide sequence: TGTGCCAGCAGCCACCCCGGGGGGCTAGCGGCCACAGGGTTCTTC. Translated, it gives CASSHPGGLAATGFF.

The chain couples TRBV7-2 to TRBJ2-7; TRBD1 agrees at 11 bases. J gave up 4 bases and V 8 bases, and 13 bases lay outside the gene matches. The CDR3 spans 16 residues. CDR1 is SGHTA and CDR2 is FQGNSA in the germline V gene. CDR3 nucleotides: TGTGCCAGCGCATTCGTCCGGACAGGGGGCAGGTACGAGCAGTACTTC. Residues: CASAFVRTGGRYEQYF.

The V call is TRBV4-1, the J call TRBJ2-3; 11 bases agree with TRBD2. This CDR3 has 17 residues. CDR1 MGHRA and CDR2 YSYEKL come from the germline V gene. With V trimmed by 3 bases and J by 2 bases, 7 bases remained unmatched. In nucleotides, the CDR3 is TGCGCCAGCAGCCACCAGATAGCGGGGGGGAACACAGATACGCAGTATTTT. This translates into CASSHQIAGGNTDTQYF.

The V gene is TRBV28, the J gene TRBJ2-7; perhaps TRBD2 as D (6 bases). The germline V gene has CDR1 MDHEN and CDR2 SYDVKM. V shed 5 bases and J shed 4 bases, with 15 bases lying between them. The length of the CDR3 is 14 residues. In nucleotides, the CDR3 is TGTGCCAGCAGTCCTTGGAGCGGGTCGTACGAGCAGTACTTC. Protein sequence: CASSPWSGSYEQYF.

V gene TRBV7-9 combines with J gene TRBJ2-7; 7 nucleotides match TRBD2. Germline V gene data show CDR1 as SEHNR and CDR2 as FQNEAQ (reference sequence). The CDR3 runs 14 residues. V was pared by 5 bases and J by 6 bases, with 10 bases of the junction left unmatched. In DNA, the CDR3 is TGTGCCAGCAGCAACGGACTAGTGGCCTCCGAGCAGTACTTC. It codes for CASSNGLVASEQYF.